This entry is about one T cell receptor (beta chain). The antigen remains undetermined. Those patients with uncontrolled infection, other autoimmune disease, pregnancy or lactation were excluded. Germline V gene lookup returns CDR1 SGHAT and CDR2 FQDESV (reference sequence). This CDR3 is built from 16 residues. V shed 5 bases, J shed 2 bases, and the junction held 10 bases outside the gene matches. This specimen belongs to a study of T cells in Graves' hyperthyroidism and ophthalmopathy. Authors of the study amplified TCR beta CDR3 regions from RNA transcripts. HTBI primers were employed in a first-round RT-PCR of the TCR CDR3. Via MiXCR, TCRdb re-called the multiplex PCR reads, giving one row per CDR3 protein. This sample has hundreds of thousands of distinct CDR3 sequences, with roughly 14% found just once. Whole-study findings and limits: Ophthalmopathy got predicted by the model a median about six months before its onset.

The sequenced sample was blood. This clonotype was sampled from a woman between 40 and 55 years old with Graves' ophthalmopathy. The rearrangement links TRBV11-1 to TRBJ2-7; 9 nucleotides align to TRBD2. The CDR3 DNA reads as TGTGCCAGCAGCCACCCGGCGGGGGGGACGGCCTACGAGCAGTACTTC. As protein: CASSHPAGGTAYEQYF.